One and the same sample provided the 12 T cell receptor beta chains below, sequenced in a study of T cells after yellow fever vaccination (dated by TCRdb to the late 2010s). Libraries were constructed by 5' RACE. TCRdb lists the instrument as Illumina NovaSeq 6000. TCRdb handled the public reads itself, with Q25 trimming in fastp and clone calling in MiXCR, and kept productive beta chains. Every distinct CDR3 protein forms one entry, paired with its most common genes and DNA. The sample table lists about 310,000 distinct CDR3 sequences, around 4% of them with a count of one. Clones ranked in the top ten supply about a quarter of the sample. This specimen's treatment or condition label, per the study, means: live attenuated yellow fever vaccine strain. Sequencing was performed on PBMCs, taken on the day of the yellow fever booster vaccination. The receptors originated from a man aged 18 to 30 who received the YFV17D yellow fever vaccine.

This clonotype came up many times. The chain has TRBV7-2 and TRBJ2-5; TRBD2 matches at 7 bases. Germline CDR1 and CDR2: SGHTA and FQGNSA. The CDR3 is 14 residues long. The V and J ends lost 5 bases and 5 bases, in that order; junction bases with no gene match: 8. The CDR3, as DNA: TGTGCCAGCAGCGCCCGGAACGGGAGGGAGACCCAGTACTTC. Encoded protein: CASSARNGRETQYF.

This clonotype was observed at least ten times. V and J are TRBV9 and TRBJ2-7; 7 bases line up with TRBD1. This CDR3 contains 15 residues. The germline V gene encodes CDR1 SGDLS and CDR2 YYNGEE. The V and J ends lost 3 bases and 5 bases, in that order; junction bases with no gene match: 11. CDR3 protein: CASSASRGFGDEQYF. Here the CDR3 DNA reads TGTGCCAGCAGCGCGAGCAGGGGGTTTGGCGACGAGCAGTACTTC.

This clonotype appeared many times. This chain uses TRBV5-1 with TRBJ2-3; D is uncertain. The CDR3 runs 14 residues. The germline gives CDR1 SGHRS, CDR2 YFSETQ. V gave up 2 bases and J gave up 0 bases, with 7 bases separating them. The CDR3 nucleotides are TGCGCCAGCAGCTTCCCTCTCAGCACAGATACGCAGTATTTT. This sequence encodes CASSFPLSTDTQYF.

This clonotype appeared many times. This chain joins TRBV7-9 and TRBJ1-4; D is uncertain. Between the trimmed V and J ends, which lost 0 bases and 4 bases, there was a span of 15 bases. Germline CDR1 reads SEHNR; CDR2 reads FQNEAQ (reference sequence). The CDR3 sequence is 17 residues long. CDR3 in DNA: TGTGCCAGCAGCTTAGCGCTGACCGAGCCAAATAATGAAAAACTGTTTTTT. This gives the protein CASSLALTEPNNEKLFF.

The chain uses TRBV30 and TRBJ2-4; TRBD2 agrees at 7 bases. Trimming cost V 7 bases and J 5 bases; bases outside gene matches: 5. The CDR3 is 12 residues long. Germline V gene data show CDR1 as GTSNPN and CDR2 as SVGIG (reference sequence). The chain's CDR3 is CASLRGENIQYF. CDR3 sequence (DNA): TGTGCCTCTCTCCGGGGGGAAAACATTCAGTACTTC.

V gene TRBV6-1 combines with J gene TRBJ1-2; possible D gene TRBD1, 6 bases. This CDR3 region has 14 residues. Germline V gene lookup returns CDR1 MNHNS and CDR2 SASEGT. V was clipped by 7 bases and J by 5 bases, with 17 bases between them. The CDR3 spells CASTLQGGGYGYTF. For the CDR3, the DNA is TGTGCCAGCACCTTACAGGGTGGTGGGTATGGCTACACCTTC.

This clonotype was recorded many times. The J gene is TRBJ1-1, the V gene TRBV28; D is undetermined. V was trimmed by 3 bases and J by 10 bases, leaving 15 bases between them. Germline V lookup: CDR1 MDHEN, CDR2 SYDVKM. The CDR3 has 13 residues. As DNA, the CDR3 is TGTGCCAGCAGTTTTGACGGCATTTGGGGAGCTTTCTTT. Translating gives CASSFDGIWGAFF.

This chain uses TRBV18 with TRBJ2-5; 7 nucleotides align to TRBD1. Trimming took 3 bases from V and 1 from J; bases not matched to a gene: 8. This CDR3 is 16 amino acids long. The germline gives CDR1 KGHSH, CDR2 LQKENI. This chain's CDR3 is CASSPRDRRTQETQYF. CDR3 in DNA: TGTGCCAGCTCACCGAGGGACAGACGAACCCAAGAGACCCAGTACTTC.

This clonotype has at least ten counts. The chain joins TRBV5-4 to TRBJ2-3; unclear D gene. This CDR3 is 12 amino acids long. Per germline, CDR1 SGHNT and CDR2 YYREEE (reference sequence). V gave up 4 bases and J gave up 12 bases, with 15 bases separating them. The CDR3: CASSIHLFEQYF. The DNA for the CDR3 is TGTGCCAGCAGCATCCACCTCTTTGAACAGTATTTT.

In this sample, this clonotype turned up a few times. CDR3 loop: CASSFLDGARYTDTQYF. CDR3 DNA: TGCGCCAGCAGCTTCCTGGACGGGGCGCGGTACACAGATACGCAGTATTTT. The chain employs TRBV5-1 and TRBJ2-3; tentatively, D is TRBD1 or TRBD2 (5 bases each). CDR1 is SGHRS, CDR2 YFSETQ, per germline. Trimming left V 2 bases short and J 2 bases short, with 18 bases between. The CDR3 is 17 amino acids. Full variable domain (outside the CDR3, taken from reference TRBV5-1 and TRBJ2-3): KAGVTQTPRYLIKTRGQQVTLSCSPISGHRSVSWYQQTPGQGLQFLFEYFSETQRNKGNFPGRFSGRQFSNSRSEMNVSTLELGDSALYLCASSFLDGARYTDTQYFGPGTRLTVL.

This clonotype has at least ten counts. The V and J genes are TRBV4-1 and TRBJ2-3; TRBD2 agrees at 11 bases. The J segment lost 5 bases and the V segment lost 6 bases, leaving 10 bases of the junction unmatched. Germline V CDR1 and CDR2: MGHRA, YSYEKL. This CDR3 region has 16 residues. The CDR3, as DNA: TGCGCCAGCAGTCCACATAGCGGGGGGGCCAGAGATACGCAGTATTTT. This translates into CASSPHSGGARDTQYF.

This clonotype has ten or more counts. The rearrangement joins TRBV5-1 to TRBJ2-1, with D possibly matching TRBD2 (6 bases). The CDR3 loop spans 17 amino acids. The germline V gene encodes CDR1 SGHRS and CDR2 YFSETQ. The ends were cut back, 2 bases at V and 2 bases at J, with 17 bases in the middle. This chain's CDR3 is CASSFLGGPGAYNEQFF. The CDR3, as DNA: TGCGCCAGCAGCTTCTTGGGGGGACCTGGGGCCTACAATGAGCAGTTCTTC.